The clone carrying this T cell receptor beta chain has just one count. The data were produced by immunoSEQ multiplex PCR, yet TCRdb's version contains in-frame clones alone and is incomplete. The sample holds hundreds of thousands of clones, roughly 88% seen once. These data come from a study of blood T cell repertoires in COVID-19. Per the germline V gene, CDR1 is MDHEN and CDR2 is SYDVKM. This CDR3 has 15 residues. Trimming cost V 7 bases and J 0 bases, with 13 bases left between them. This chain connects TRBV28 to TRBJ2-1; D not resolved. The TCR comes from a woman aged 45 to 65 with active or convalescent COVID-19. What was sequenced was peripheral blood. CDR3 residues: CASIRPSASYNEQFF. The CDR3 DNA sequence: TGTGCCAGCATCCGGCCCAGCGCCTCCTACAATGAGCAGTTCTTC.